The present TCR beta chain was sequenced within a study of blood T cell repertoires in COVID-19. Overall study context: The origin of the acute and convalescent COVID-19 samples was the United States, Italy and Spain.

Here immunoSEQ multiplex PCR was the method, and the copy in TCRdb shows in-frame clones only, minus some. The sample carries roughly 170,000 clones, 86% recorded once. The V and J ends lost 4 bases and 4 bases respectively, with 8 bases between them. Germline loops: CDR1 SGHDN, CDR2 FVKESK. This CDR3 has 13 residues. This receptor was identified in a man in his 70s with active or convalescent COVID-19. Sequenced material: peripheral blood. The rearrangement links TRBV14 to TRBJ2-1; TRBD2 is a possible D gene (5 bases). CDR3 in DNA: TGTGCCAGCAGCCTACTAGTGTACAATGAGCAGTTCTTC. It specifies CASSLLVYNEQFF.